The present T cell receptor (beta chain) was sequenced within a study of cytomegalovirus exposure and HLA in healthy donors. Per the germline V gene, CDR1 is SGHVS and CDR2 is FQNEAQ. V was trimmed by 2 bases and J by 3 bases, leaving 6 bases between them. This CDR3 region has 13 residues. Primers: 60 Vbeta forward and 13 Jbeta reverse. The data were produced by immunoSEQ multiplex PCR, yet TCRdb's version contains in-frame clones alone and is incomplete. This table has some 200,000 clones, 75% to 90% appearing once. The rearrangement joins TRBV7-8 to TRBJ2-3; D is unclear. This receptor was taken from a boy between 2 and 10 years old in good health and CMV-seronegative. Sequenced sample: PBMCs. The CDR3 sequence is CASSLMRTDTQYF. In DNA form, the CDR3 reads TGTGCCAGCAGCTTAATGAGGACAGATACGCAGTATTTT.